This entry features one TCR beta chain sequence. Its antigen is still unknown. Generation of TCR beta libraries employed quantitative 5'-RACE incorporating molecular barcodes. Via MiXCR, TCRdb re-called the 5' RACE reads, giving one row per CDR3 protein. The table records approximately 440,000 distinct CDR3 sequences, 15% to 20% of them present only once. This specimen belongs to a study of CD8 T cells in ankylosing spondylitis. General observations from the study: In the blood and synovial fluid of reactive arthritis, some motif variants had been previously reported. Characteristic of ankylosing spondylitis blood, it appeared, was a TCR beta motif comprising roughly 8 highly homologous variants. Matched synovial fluid from ankylosing spondylitis patients was reported to be enriched for disease-linked clones.

Trimming cost V 0 bases and J 6 bases, with 9 bases left between them. This CDR3 has 14 residues. Germline V gene lookup returns CDR1 SGHKS and CDR2 YYEKEE (reference sequence). This sequence joins TRBV5-5 and TRBJ2-2; D gene ambiguous. This receptor was taken from a male donor with ankylosing spondylitis. Sequenced material: blood, either unsorted or a sorted T cell fraction (not recorded which). The DNA of the CDR3 is TGTGCCAGCAGCTTGGCAGTTATCGCCGGGGAGCTGTTTTTT. It is translated as CASSLAVIAGELFF.